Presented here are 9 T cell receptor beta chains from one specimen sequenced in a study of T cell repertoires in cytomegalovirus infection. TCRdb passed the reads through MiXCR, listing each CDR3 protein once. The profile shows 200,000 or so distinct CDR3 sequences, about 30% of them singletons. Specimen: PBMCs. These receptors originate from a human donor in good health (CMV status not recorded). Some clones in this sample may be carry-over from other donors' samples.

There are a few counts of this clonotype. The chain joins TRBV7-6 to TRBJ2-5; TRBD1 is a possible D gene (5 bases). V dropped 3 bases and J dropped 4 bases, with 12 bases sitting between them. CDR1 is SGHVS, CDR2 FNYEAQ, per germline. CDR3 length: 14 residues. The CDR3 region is CASSFQAGRETQYF. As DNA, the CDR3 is TGTGCCAGCAGCTTCCAGGCAGGGCGAGAGACCCAGTACTTC.

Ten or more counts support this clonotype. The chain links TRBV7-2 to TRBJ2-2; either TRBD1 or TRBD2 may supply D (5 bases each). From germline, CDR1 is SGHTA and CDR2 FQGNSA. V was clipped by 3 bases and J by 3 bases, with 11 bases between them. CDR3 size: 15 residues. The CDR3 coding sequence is TGTGCCAGCAGCTTCGCTAGAGGGGACACCGGGGAGCTGTTTTTT. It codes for CASSFARGDTGELFF.

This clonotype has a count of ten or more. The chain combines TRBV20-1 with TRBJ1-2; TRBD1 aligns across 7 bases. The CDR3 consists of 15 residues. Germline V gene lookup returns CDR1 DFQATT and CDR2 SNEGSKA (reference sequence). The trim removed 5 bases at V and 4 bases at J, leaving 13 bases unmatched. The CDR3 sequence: CSAPGTAKRGYGYTF. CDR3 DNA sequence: TGCAGTGCTCCCGGGACAGCTAAGAGGGGCTATGGCTACACCTTC.

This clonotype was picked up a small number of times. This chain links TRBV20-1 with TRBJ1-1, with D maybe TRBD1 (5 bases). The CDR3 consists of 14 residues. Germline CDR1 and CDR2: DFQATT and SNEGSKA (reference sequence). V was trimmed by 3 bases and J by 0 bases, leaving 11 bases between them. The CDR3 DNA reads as TGCAGTGCTAGGCAAAGGGGACTGAACACTGAAGCTTTCTTT. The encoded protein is CSARQRGLNTEAFF.

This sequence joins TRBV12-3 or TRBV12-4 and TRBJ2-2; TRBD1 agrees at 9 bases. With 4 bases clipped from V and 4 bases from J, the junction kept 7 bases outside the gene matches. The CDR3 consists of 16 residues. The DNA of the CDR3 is TGTGCCAGCAGTTCCACAGGGGGCATGGTCACCGGGGAGCTGTTTTTT. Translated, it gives CASSSTGGMVTGELFF.

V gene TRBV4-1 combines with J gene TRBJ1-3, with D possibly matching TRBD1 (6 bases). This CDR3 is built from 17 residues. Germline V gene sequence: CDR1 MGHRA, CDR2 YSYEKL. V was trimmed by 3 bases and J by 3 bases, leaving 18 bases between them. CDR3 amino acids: CASSHLGMTGVGNTIYF. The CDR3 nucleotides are TGCGCCAGCAGCCACCTCGGAATGACAGGCGTTGGAAACACCATATATTTT.

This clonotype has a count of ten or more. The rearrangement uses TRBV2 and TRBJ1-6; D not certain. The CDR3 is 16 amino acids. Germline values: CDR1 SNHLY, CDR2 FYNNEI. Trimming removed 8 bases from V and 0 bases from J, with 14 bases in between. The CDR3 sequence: CASGWPPSSYNSPLHF. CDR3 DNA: TGTGCCAGCGGGTGGCCCCCGAGCTCCTATAATTCACCCCTCCACTTT.

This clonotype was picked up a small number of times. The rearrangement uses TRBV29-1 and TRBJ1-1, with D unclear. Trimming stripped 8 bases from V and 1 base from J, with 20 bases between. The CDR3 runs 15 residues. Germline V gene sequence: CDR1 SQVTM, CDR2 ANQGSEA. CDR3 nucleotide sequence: TGCAGCACCATCCGATCGGGCAGCAAGAACACTGAAGCTTTCTTT. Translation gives CSTIRSGSKNTEAFF.

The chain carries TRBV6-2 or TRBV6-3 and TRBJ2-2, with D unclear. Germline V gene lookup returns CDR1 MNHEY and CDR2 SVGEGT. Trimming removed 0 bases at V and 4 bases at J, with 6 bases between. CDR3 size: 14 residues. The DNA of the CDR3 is TGTGCCAGCAGTTACTCCTCCGCCACCGGGGAGCTGTTTTTT. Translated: CASSYSSATGELFF.